Each of the 29 T cell receptor beta chains below was sequenced from the same sample in a study of shared clonotypes between healthy human individuals. Produced via immunoSEQ multiplex PCR; TCRdb's table is partial and in-frame only. The profile shows under 700,000 clones, approximately 95% of them singletons. In the naive CD8 group, cells lacked CD45RO and were positively selected for CCR7, so terminally differentiated effector memory CD45RA+ cells were left out. The sample taken for sequencing was naive CD8+ T cells sorted from blood. The receptors were sampled from a woman aged 30 to 39 in good health.

This sequence joins TRBV7-9 and TRBJ2-7, with D perhaps TRBD1 or TRBD2 (5 bases each). The CDR3 runs 12 residues. CDR1 is SEHNR and CDR2 is FQNEAQ in the germline V gene (reference sequence). The germline V and J ends were trimmed by 8 bases and 3 bases, with 11 bases remaining between them. The CDR3 DNA follows: TGTGCCAGCTGCCGGGACGGCTACGAGCAGTACTTC. Its translation is CASCRDGYEQYF. The variable domain in full, with the rest retrieved from reference TRBV7-9 and TRBJ2-7, is DTGVSQNPRHKITKRGQNVTFRCDPISEHNRLYWYRQTLGQGPEFLTYFQNEAQLEKSRLLSDRFSAERPKGSFSTLEIQRTEQGDSAMYLCASCRDGYEQYFGPGTRLTVT.

To note about this clone: Other DNA sequences in the same sample also yield this CDR3. The chain is built from TRBV19 and TRBJ1-1; maybe TRBD1 (6 bases). The CDR3 extends over 14 amino acids. V lost 1 base and J 2 bases, leaving 8 bases between the germline ends. Germline-derived CDR1 and CDR2 are LNHDA and SQIVND (reference sequence). CDR3 DNA sequence: TGTGCCAGTAGTATAGTGGGGGGCAACACTGAAGCTTTCTTT. Encoded protein: CASSIVGGNTEAFF.

This clone was found a few times. CDR3 sequence (DNA): TGTGCCAGCAACGGGACTAGCGGGAAACGGGTC. Its translation is CASNGTSGKRV. The genes are TRBV6-4 and TRBJ2-7; TRBD2 agrees at 13 bases. CDR1 and CDR2 (germline): MRHNA, SNTAGT. The CDR3 is 11 residues long.

A single count supports this clone. The V gene is TRBV27, the J gene TRBJ1-1; D perhaps matches TRBD1 (5 bases). The CDR3 is 14 residues long. Germline CDR1 MNHEY, CDR2 SMNVEV (reference sequence). Trimming took 2 bases from V and 2 from J, leaving 9 bases between them. This chain's CDR3 is CASSLGTDNTEAFF. DNA for the CDR3: TGTGCCAGCAGTTTAGGGACGGACAACACTGAAGCTTTCTTT.

This chain links TRBV28 with TRBJ2-1; D might be TRBD2 (6 bases). Germline CDR1 reads MDHEN; CDR2 reads SYDVKM. Trimming cost V 3 bases and J 5 bases, with 11 bases left between them. The CDR3 extends over 14 amino acids. The DNA of the CDR3 is TGTGCCAGCAGTTTGGGGGGTGGGCACAATGAGCAGTTCTTC. Translated: CASSLGGGHNEQFF.

The chain is built from TRBV27 and TRBJ2-1; TRBD2 aligns across 7 bases. The CDR3 is 15 amino acids. The J segment lost 6 bases and the V segment lost 5 bases, leaving 10 bases of the junction unmatched. CDR1 is MNHEY, CDR2 SMNVEV, per germline (reference sequence). This CDR3 reads CASSVNSGLGNEQFF. CDR3 sequence (DNA): TGTGCCAGCAGTGTAAATAGCGGGTTGGGCAATGAGCAGTTCTTC.

In nucleotides, the CDR3 is TGTGCCAGCAGCTTAGGAGGGCAGGGAGTTAATCCTTACGAGCAGTACTTC. Translation gives CASSLGGQGVNPYEQYF. The chain couples TRBV7-6 to TRBJ2-7; D may match TRBD1 or TRBD2 (5 bases each). The CDR3 runs 17 residues. CDR1 and CDR2 from the germline V gene are SGHVS and FNYEAQ. V was cut by 1 base and J by 4 bases, with 20 bases left in between.

The chain is built from TRBV4-3 and TRBJ1-2; 7 nucleotides match TRBD1. The germline V gene encodes CDR1 LGHNA and CDR2 YSLEER. Germline trimming cut 0 bases from V and 4 bases from J; bases unmatched to any gene: 5. The CDR3 runs 15 residues. Here the CDR3 DNA reads TGCGCCAGCAGCCAAGATTCGGGACAGATCTATGGCTACACCTTC. It is translated as CASSQDSGQIYGYTF.

Only one count was recorded for this clone. This chain uses TRBV9 with TRBJ1-5, with no clear D. The germline V and J ends were trimmed by 0 bases and 4 bases, with 8 bases remaining between them. The CDR3 consists of 14 residues. Germline values: CDR1 SGDLS, CDR2 YYNGEE. The chain's CDR3 is CASSVDGANQPQHF. CDR3 in DNA: TGTGCCAGCAGCGTAGACGGAGCTAATCAGCCCCAGCATTTT.

CDR3 bases: TGTGCCAGTAGTATAGGGAGCGGGGAACTGTTTTTT. It yields the protein CASSIGSGELFF. J is TRBJ1-4 and V is TRBV19; no clear D. Germline V gene lookup returns CDR1 LNHDA and CDR2 SQIVND (reference sequence). Trimming removed 1 base at V and 12 bases at J, with 9 bases between. The CDR3 loop spans 12 amino acids.

This chain's CDR3 is CASSASSLWEKPQHF. The CDR3 DNA follows: TGTGCCAGCAGTGCTTCCAGTCTCTGGGAGAAGCCCCAGCATTTT. The rearrangement joins TRBV2 to TRBJ1-5; D remains ambiguous. Germline lookup yields CDR1 SNHLY and CDR2 FYNNEI. Trimming removed 4 bases from V and 8 bases from J, with 18 bases in between. This CDR3 has 15 amino acids. Full variable domain (outside the CDR3, taken from reference TRBV2 and TRBJ1-5): EPEVTQTPSHQVTQMGQEVILRCVPISNHLYFYWYRQILGQKVEFLVSFYNNEISEKSEIFDDQFSVERPDGSNFTLKIRSTKLEDSAMYFCASSASSLWEKPQHFGDGTRLSIL.

In its sample, this clone was seen once. The J gene is TRBJ2-7, the V gene TRBV6-1, with 10 bases matching TRBD1. CDR1 and CDR2 from the germline V gene are MNHNS and SASEGT. Germline trimming cut 3 bases from V and 3 bases from J; bases unmatched to any gene: 5. The CDR3 runs to 15 residues. The CDR3 sequence is CASSDKTGGIYEQYF. In DNA form, the CDR3 reads TGTGCCAGCAGTGACAAGACAGGGGGCATCTACGAGCAGTACTTC.

V and J are TRBV19 and TRBJ2-7; 7 nucleotides match TRBD1. The CDR3 spans 14 residues. V lost 5 bases to trimming and J lost 3 bases; unmatched junction nucleotides: 7. Germline loops: CDR1 LNHDA, CDR2 SQIVND (reference sequence). DNA for the CDR3: TGTGCCAGTAGTTCCGGGACAGCTGTCTACGAGCAGTACTTC. Translation gives CASSSGTAVYEQYF. The whole variable domain, remainder taken from reference TRBV19 and TRBJ2-7, is DGGITQSPKYLFRKEGQNVTLSCEQNLNHDAMYWYRQDPGQGLRLIYYSQIVNDFQKGDIAEGYSVSREKKESFPLTVTSAQKNPTAFYLCASSSGTAVYEQYFGPGTRLTVT.

The V call is TRBV5-6, the J call TRBJ2-7; TRBD2 might be the D (5 bases). Looked up from germline, CDR1 is SGHDT and CDR2 is YYEEEE. The CDR3 has 14 amino acids. The V end was cut by 2 bases, the J end by 3 bases, with 12 bases between. The CDR3 protein is CASSLPTEGYEQYF. CDR3 coding DNA: TGTGCCAGCAGCTTACCTACAGAGGGCTACGAGCAGTACTTC.

J is TRBJ2-7 and V is TRBV5-4, with D unresolved. Trimming cost V 5 bases and J 3 bases, with 12 bases left between them. The CDR3 covers 13 residues. Germline assignment: CDR1 SGHNT and CDR2 YYREEE (reference sequence). The CDR3: CASSSRESYEQYF. The CDR3 DNA reads TGTGCCAGCAGTTCAAGAGAGAGCTACGAGCAGTACTTC.

This clone appeared once. The chain has TRBV29-1 and TRBJ2-1, with D unclear. This CDR3 is 13 amino acids long. Germline V gives CDR1 SQVTM, CDR2 ANQGSEA. V lost 2 bases and J 8 bases, leaving 13 bases between the germline ends. In DNA, the CDR3 is TGCAGCGTTGAATGGGGTTTTAAGTATGAGCAGTTCTTC. Residues: CSVEWGFKYEQFF.

This clone was recorded a few times. The chain recombines TRBV21-1 with TRBJ1-1; TRBD1, the table's D call, lacks a check against the DNA. TRBV21-1 counts as a pseudogene. The CDR3 totals 12 residues. As DNA, the CDR3 is TGTGCCAGCAGTCGCACCAGTACTGAAGCTTTCTTT. Amino acids: CASSRTSTEAFF.

This clone has only one observation. The rearrangement uses TRBV6-6 and TRBJ2-2; TRBD1 matches 7 bases. After removal of 6 bases from V and 6 bases from J, the junction contained 4 bases not matched to a gene. The CDR3 sequence is 13 residues long. The germline gives CDR1 MNHNY, CDR2 SVGAGI (reference sequence). CDR3 residues: CASSQQGPGELFF. Written as DNA, the CDR3 is TGTGCCAGCAGCCAACAGGGGCCCGGGGAGCTGTTTTTT.

This clone has only one observation. This chain links TRBV27 with TRBJ2-7; TRBD1 agrees at 11 bases. The length of the CDR3 is 14 residues. The junction had 3 bases not matched to a gene; V was cut back by 6 bases and J by 2 bases. Germline-derived CDR1 and CDR2 are MNHEY and SMNVEV (reference sequence). In DNA, the CDR3 is TGTGCCAGCAGCCGGACAGGGGGCGCCTACGAGCAGTACTTC. Translation gives CASSRTGGAYEQYF.

V and J are TRBV28 and TRBJ1-5; weak D call: TRBD1 (6 bases). Trimming removed 3 bases at V and 3 bases at J, with 12 bases between. Germline CDR1 MDHEN, CDR2 SYDVKM. This CDR3 is built from 15 residues. CDR3 amino acids: CASSFVQGYNQPQHF. CDR3 nucleotide sequence: TGTGCCAGCAGTTTCGTGCAGGGGTACAATCAGCCCCAGCATTTT.

As for this clone: The same CDR3 can be traced to other DNA sequences in this sample. This chain uses TRBV28 with TRBJ2-7; D is ambiguous. The V gene's germline CDR1 is MDHEN and CDR2 SYDVKM. V was clipped by 3 bases and J by 0 bases, with 6 bases between them. This CDR3 is 13 amino acids long. CDR3 DNA sequence: TGTGCCAGCAGTTTGTTACGCTCCTACGAGCAGTACTTC. This sequence encodes CASSLLRSYEQYF.

The chain is built from TRBV6-1 and TRBJ2-7, with D perhaps matching TRBD1 (6 bases). Looked up from germline, CDR1 is MNHNS and CDR2 is SASEGT. The CDR3 runs to 14 residues. The V end lost 6 bases, the J end lost 2 bases, and 14 bases lay between the germline ends. The CDR3 DNA sequence: TGTGCCAGCAGAAGACAGGACATTACCTACGAGCAGTACTTC. Translation gives CASRRQDITYEQYF.

This rearrangement joins TRBV6-6 to TRBJ2-5, with a tentative D call TRBD1 (5 bases). The J call could be wrong; TRBJ2-7 is a better fit for the DNA end. Germline V gene sequence: CDR1 MNHNY, CDR2 SVGAGI (reference sequence). This CDR3 spans 12 amino acids. The CDR3 loop reads CASTGTGYEQYF. CDR3 bases: TGTGCCAGCACCGGAACAGGATACGAGCAGTACTTC.

The V call is TRBV18, the J call TRBJ2-7; a possible D gene is TRBD1 (5 bases). V gave up 1 base and J gave up 3 bases, with 10 bases separating them. CDR3 length equals 14 residues. Germline CDR1 and CDR2: KGHSH and LQKENI. Here the CDR3 reads CASSPQDTDYEQYF. CDR3 in DNA: TGTGCCAGCTCACCACAGGACACCGACTACGAGCAGTACTTC.

V usage is TRBV27 and J usage is TRBJ1-2; D is undetermined. The V gene's germline CDR1 is MNHEY and CDR2 SMNVEV (reference sequence). The CDR3 spans 16 residues. V shed 3 bases and J shed 3 bases, with 17 bases lying between them. CDR3 loop: CASSLEGSPHYYGYTF. The CDR3 nucleotides are TGTGCCAGCAGTTTGGAGGGTTCACCACACTACTATGGCTACACCTTC.

The V call is TRBV19, the J call TRBJ2-1, with 7 bases matching TRBD2. Germline V gives CDR1 LNHDA, CDR2 SQIVND (reference sequence). The CDR3 sequence is 15 residues long. V shed 0 bases and J 6 bases; nucleotides not matched to a gene: 5. In DNA, the CDR3 is TGTGCCAGTAGTATAGAGGGGACTAACGTCAATGAGCAGTTCTTC. Residues: CASSIEGTNVNEQFF. Drawing the rest from reference TRBV19 and TRBJ2-1, the complete variable domain is DGGITQSPKYLFRKEGQNVTLSCEQNLNHDAMYWYRQDPGQGLRLIYYSQIVNDFQKGDIAEGYSVSREKKESFPLTVTSAQKNPTAFYLCASSIEGTNVNEQFFGPGTRLTVL.

J is TRBJ2-2 and V is TRBV7-6; D remains unclear. Trimming stripped 7 bases from V and 2 bases from J, with 11 bases between. The CDR3 covers 14 residues. CDR1 is SGHVS, CDR2 FNYEAQ, per germline. The CDR3 loop is CASTNRINTGELFF. The CDR3 nucleotides are TGTGCCAGCACAAACAGAATAAACACCGGGGAGCTGTTTTTT.

The rearrangement links TRBV14 to TRBJ2-5; D might be TRBD2 (6 bases). The J call may be in error: the DNA end matches TRBJ2-7 better. There are 15 residues in the CDR3. Germline values: CDR1 SGHDN, CDR2 FVKESK. The CDR3 is CASSRPGLSSYEQYF. The CDR3 nucleotides read TGTGCCAGCAGCCGTCCGGGACTGTCGTCCTACGAGCAGTACTTC.

As to this clone: At the DNA level, this CDR3 is encoded by other sequences in the same sample as well. The rearrangement joins TRBV19 to TRBJ2-1; 10 bases fit TRBD1. Germline CDR1 is LNHDA and CDR2 is SQIVND (reference sequence). V lost 3 bases and J lost 5; bases outside the gene matches: 4. The CDR3 totals 15 residues. The CDR3 nucleotides are TGTGCCAGTAGTATCTGGGACAGGGGAAACAATGAGCAGTTCTTC. This translates into CASSIWDRGNNEQFF. The full variable domain, completed using reference TRBV19 and TRBJ2-1, is DGGITQSPKYLFRKEGQNVTLSCEQNLNHDAMYWYRQDPGQGLRLIYYSQIVNDFQKGDIAEGYSVSREKKESFPLTVTSAQKNPTAFYLCASSIWDRGNNEQFFGPGTRLTVL.